The next 4 T cell receptor beta chains were all read from a single sample in a study of monozygotic twins with inflammatory bowel disease. TCRdb reanalyzed the 5' RACE reads and collapses them to one entry per CDR3 protein, without DNA. Here the sample table reports roughly 300,000 distinct CDR3 sequences. Sequencing input: blood. These receptor sequences come from a human donor with ulcerative colitis or Crohn's disease, or a healthy co-twin of an affected twin (not recorded which).

The chain is built from TRBV24-1 and TRBJ2-5; with no DNA, the TCRdb D assignment of TRBD2 cannot be verified. From germline, CDR1 is KGHDR and CDR2 SFDVKD. This CDR3 comprises 14 residues. CDR3 region: CATSELGQTGTQYF.

The CDR3: CAIRNRGFGGRGETQYF. The genes are TRBV28 and TRBJ2-5; with no DNA, the TCRdb D assignment of TRBD1 cannot be verified. The CDR3 spans 17 residues. From germline, CDR1 is MDHEN and CDR2 SYDVKM.

The chain is built from TRBV28 and TRBJ2-1; TCRdb proposes TRBD2, but this gene call is untestable without DNA. Germline values: CDR1 MDHEN, CDR2 SYDVKM. The CDR3 length is 15 residues. The chain's CDR3 is CASSPRGSGSHEQFF.

The chain couples TRBV10-3 to TRBJ2-5; TCRdb's assignment of TRBD2 cannot be checked, as there is no DNA. The CDR3 has 13 residues. Per germline, CDR1 ENHRY and CDR2 SYGVKD. The CDR3 is CAISHSPQETQYF.